This T cell receptor (beta chain) was sequenced for a study of blood T cell repertoires in COVID-19 (TCRdb year 2020). Broadly, across the study: The collaborator samples originated in the United States, Italy and Spain and spanned the acute and convalescent phases of COVID-19. The prospective study material was composed of cDNA or gDNA derived from T cells, B-cell-depleted T cells, or PBMCs. Deeply sampled blood TCRbeta repertoires from subjects exposed to, actively infected with, or recovered from COVID-19 were included in the dataset. The repertoires were released in a freely available public database meant as a resource for research on the immune response to SARS-CoV-2. Samples came from the ongoing ImmuneRACE study (first 160 participants) plus 1,254 subjects from 6 global collaborators. A de-identified subject ID, COVID-19 status, age in years and sex were almost always included in the sample metadata. Where HLA class I and class II types were available, the types were taken from metadata supplied by the sample provider, not from assay-based typing. Findings and caveats that apply to the study as a whole: The amount of clinical and demographic metadata varied by source and participant and was provided uncurated.

Taken from cysteine to phenylalanine, the CDR3 has 17 residues. The CDR3 DNA has 51 bases and is translated from base 1. The germline V and J ends show losses of 1 base and 4 bases respectively, and no gene match explains 11 bases of the junction. The germline V gene sets CDR1 to MNHNS and CDR2 to SASEGT. Enrolling through a virtual design, the prospective study's participants ranged in age from roughly 18 to 95 years and lived across some 22 United States geographic areas. To assign participants to cohorts, the prospective study relied on clinical history that participants themselves reported in a screening survey and a study questionnaire. For ImmuneRACE Cohort 3, a participant was defined as recovered based on two consecutive negative NP/OP PCR tests, clearance by a healthcare professional, or resolution of symptoms. In the prospective study, whole blood, serum and a nasopharyngeal or oropharyngeal swab were collected from each participant by mobile phlebotomists. Over a roughly 2-month period, participants in the prospective study had the option of providing additional blood draws and questionnaires. Before DNA extraction, blood samples from the prospective study were shipped at room temperature or frozen.

A note on this clone: Its antigen specificity is not known. There are no base qualities to consult, and no much larger clone falls within one base.

The immunoSEQ Assay, a bias-controlled multiplex PCR, was used to amplify TCRbeta CDR3 regions from genomic DNA. As for the original processing: Nucleated cell counts per sample were estimated from amplification of reference gene primers within the assay. To quantify the absolute abundance of each unique TCRbeta CDR3 rearrangement, sequence reads were collapsed and filtered. For each sample, productive Simpson clonality was calculated by taking the square root of Simpson's diversity index across productive rearrangements. TCRdb provides this immuneACCESS table in a form limited to in-frame rearrangements. Some clones are lacking; in checked studies, under half of them reflect an unresolved V gene, and why the rest are absent is not known. Clonal size and the V and J genes are those of that table, whereas D and trimming came from the DNA. In this sample the table shows 110,000 to 150,000 clones, 80% to 90% of which occur a single time. The ten largest account for about 10% of the sample.

Input material: PBMCs or T cells enriched from blood (not recorded which). The chain was built from TRBV6-1 and TRBJ2-3; 7 nucleotides in the junction match TRBD2. The receptor comes from a man aged 55 to 70 who had recovered from COVID-19. The CDR3 reads CASSEGLGGWMSDTQYF. Read as DNA, the sequence is TGTGCCAGCAGTGAAGGGTTGGGAGGGTGGATGTCAGATACGCAGTATTTT.